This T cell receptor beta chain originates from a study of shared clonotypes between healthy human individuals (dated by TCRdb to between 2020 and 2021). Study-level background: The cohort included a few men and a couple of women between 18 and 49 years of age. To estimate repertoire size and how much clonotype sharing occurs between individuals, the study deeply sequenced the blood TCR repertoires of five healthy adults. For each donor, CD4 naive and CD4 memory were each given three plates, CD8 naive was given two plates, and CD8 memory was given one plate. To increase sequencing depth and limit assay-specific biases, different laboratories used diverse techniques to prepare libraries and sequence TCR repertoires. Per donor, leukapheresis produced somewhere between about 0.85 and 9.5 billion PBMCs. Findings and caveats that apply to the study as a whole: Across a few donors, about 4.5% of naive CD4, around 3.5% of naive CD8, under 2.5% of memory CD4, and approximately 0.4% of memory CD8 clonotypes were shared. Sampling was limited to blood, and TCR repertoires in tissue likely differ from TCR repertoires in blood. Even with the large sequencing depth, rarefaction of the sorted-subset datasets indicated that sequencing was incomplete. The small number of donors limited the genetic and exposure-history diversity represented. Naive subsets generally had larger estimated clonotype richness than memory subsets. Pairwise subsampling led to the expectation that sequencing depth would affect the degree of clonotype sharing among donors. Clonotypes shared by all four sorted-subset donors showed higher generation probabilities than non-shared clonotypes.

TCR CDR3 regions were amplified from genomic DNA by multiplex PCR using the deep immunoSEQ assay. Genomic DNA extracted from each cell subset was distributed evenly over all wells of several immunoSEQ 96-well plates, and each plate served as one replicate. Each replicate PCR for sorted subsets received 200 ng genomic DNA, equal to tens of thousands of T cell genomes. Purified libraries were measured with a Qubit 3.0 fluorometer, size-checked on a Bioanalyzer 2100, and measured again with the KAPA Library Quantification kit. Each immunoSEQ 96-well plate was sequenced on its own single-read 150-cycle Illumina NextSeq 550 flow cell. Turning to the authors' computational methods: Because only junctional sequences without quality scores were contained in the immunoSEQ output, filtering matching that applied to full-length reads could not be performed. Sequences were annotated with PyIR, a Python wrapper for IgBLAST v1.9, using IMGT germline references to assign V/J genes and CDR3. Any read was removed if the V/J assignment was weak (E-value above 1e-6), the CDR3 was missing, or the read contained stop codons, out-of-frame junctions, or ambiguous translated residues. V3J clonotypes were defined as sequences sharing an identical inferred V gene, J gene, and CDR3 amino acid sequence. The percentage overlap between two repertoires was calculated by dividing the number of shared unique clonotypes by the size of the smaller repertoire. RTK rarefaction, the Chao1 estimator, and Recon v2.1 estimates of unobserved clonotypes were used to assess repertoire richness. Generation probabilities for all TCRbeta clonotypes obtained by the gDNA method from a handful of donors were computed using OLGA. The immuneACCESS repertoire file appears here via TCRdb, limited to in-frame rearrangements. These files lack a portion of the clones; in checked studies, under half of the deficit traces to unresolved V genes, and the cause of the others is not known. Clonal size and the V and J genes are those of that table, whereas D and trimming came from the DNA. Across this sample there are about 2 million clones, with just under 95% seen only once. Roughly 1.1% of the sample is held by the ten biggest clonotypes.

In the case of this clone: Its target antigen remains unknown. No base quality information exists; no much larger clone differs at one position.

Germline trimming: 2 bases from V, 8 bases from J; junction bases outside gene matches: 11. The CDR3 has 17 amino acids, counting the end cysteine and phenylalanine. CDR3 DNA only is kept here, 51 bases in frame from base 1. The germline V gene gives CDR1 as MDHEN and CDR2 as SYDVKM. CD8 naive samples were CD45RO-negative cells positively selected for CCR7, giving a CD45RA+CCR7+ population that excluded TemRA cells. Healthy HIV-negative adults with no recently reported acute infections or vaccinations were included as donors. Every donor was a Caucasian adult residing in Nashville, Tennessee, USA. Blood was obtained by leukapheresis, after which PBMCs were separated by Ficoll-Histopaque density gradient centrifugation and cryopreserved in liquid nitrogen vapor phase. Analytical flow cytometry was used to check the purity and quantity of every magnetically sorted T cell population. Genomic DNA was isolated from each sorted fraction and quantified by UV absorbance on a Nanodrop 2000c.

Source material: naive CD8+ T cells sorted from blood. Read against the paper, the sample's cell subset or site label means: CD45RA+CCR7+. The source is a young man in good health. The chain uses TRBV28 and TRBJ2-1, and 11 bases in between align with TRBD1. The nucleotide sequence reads TGTGCCAGCAGTTTACCCCCCTCCCGGACAGGGGGCCATGAGCAGTTCTTC. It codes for CASSLPPSRTGGHEQFF.